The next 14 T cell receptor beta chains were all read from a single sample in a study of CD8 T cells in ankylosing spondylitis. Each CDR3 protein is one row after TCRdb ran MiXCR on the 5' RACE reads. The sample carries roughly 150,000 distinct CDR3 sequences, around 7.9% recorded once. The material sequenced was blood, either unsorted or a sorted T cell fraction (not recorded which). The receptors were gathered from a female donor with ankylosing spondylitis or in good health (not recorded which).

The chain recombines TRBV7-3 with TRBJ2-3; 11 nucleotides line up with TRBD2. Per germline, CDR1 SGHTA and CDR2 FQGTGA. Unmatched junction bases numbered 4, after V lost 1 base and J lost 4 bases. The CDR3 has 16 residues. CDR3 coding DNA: TGTGCCAGCAGCTTAATCCTAGCGGGGGGCCCAGATACGCAGTATTTT. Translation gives CASSLILAGGPDTQYF.

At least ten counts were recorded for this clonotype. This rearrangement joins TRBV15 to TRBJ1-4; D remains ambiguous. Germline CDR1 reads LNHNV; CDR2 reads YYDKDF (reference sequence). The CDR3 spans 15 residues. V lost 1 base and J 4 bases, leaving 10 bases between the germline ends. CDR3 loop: CATSRALAVNEKLFF. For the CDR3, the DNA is TGTGCCACCAGCAGAGCCCTAGCGGTTAATGAAAAACTGTTTTTT. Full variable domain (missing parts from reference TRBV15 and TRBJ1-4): DAMVIQNPRYQVTQFGKPVTLSCSQTLNHNVMYWYQQKSSQAPKLLFHYYDKDFNNEADTPDNFQSRRPNTSFCFLDIRSPGLGDTAMYLCATSRALAVNEKLFFGSGTQLSVL.

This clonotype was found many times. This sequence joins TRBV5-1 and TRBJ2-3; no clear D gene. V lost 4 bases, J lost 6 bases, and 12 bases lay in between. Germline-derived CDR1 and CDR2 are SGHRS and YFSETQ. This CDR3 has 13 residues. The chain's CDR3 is CASSAPPSDTQYF. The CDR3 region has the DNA TGCGCCAGCAGCGCGCCCCCTTCGGATACGCAGTATTTT.

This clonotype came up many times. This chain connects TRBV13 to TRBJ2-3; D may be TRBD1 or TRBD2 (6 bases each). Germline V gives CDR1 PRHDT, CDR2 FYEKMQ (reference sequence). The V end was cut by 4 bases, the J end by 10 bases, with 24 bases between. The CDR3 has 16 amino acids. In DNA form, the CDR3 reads TGTGCCAGCAGCTCCCTGAGGGGGGAACAAGACGCCGCGCAGTATTTT. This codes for CASSSLRGEQDAAQYF.

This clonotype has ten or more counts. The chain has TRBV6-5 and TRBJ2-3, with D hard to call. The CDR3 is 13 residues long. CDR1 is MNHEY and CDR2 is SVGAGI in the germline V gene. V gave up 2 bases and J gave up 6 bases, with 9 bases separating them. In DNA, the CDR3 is TGTGCCAGCAGTTACCCCCCCGGCGATACGCAGTATTTT. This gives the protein CASSYPPGDTQYF.

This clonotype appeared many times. CDR3 nucleotide sequence: TGTGCCAGCAGAGATACTCGGGCAGTGGGTAATTCACCCCTCCACTTT. Residues: CASRDTRAVGNSPLHF. The chain is built from TRBV7-8 and TRBJ1-6; D gene ambiguous. Trimming took off 6 bases at V and 6 bases at J, with 18 bases between the two ends. CDR3 length equals 16 residues. CDR1 is SGHVS, CDR2 FQNEAQ, per germline.

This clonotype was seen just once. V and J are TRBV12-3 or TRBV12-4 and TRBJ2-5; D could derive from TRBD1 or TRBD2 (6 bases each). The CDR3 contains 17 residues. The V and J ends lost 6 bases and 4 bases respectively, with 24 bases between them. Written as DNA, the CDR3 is TGTGCCAGCAGCTCGCCCGGGGGCAGGATCCAACGAGAGACCCAGTACTTC. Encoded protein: CASSSPGGRIQRETQYF.

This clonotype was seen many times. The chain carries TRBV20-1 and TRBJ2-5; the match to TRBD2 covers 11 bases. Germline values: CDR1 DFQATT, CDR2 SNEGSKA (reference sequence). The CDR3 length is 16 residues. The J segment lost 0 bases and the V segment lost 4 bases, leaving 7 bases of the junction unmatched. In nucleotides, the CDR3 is TGCAGTGCTACCAGTCCTAGCGGGGGGAACCAAGAGACCCAGTACTTC. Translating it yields CSATSPSGGNQETQYF.

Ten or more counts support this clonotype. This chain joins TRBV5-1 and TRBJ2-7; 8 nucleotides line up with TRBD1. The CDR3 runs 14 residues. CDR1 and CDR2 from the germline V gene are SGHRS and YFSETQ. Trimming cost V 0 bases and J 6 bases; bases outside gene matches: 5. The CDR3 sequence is CASSLAGQGFEQYF. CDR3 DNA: TGCGCCAGCAGCTTGGCAGGACAGGGATTCGAGCAGTACTTC.

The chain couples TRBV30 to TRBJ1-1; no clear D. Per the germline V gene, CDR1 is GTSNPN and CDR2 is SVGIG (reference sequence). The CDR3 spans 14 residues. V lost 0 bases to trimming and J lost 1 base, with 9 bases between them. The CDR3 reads CAWSVLGGNTEAFF. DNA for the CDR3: TGTGCCTGGAGTGTACTCGGAGGGAACACTGAAGCTTTCTTT. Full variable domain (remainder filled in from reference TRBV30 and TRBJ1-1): SQTIHQWPATLVQPVGSPLSLECTVEGTSNPNLYWYRQAAGRGLQLLFYSVGIGQISSEVPQNLSASRPQDRQFILSSKKLLLSDSGFYLCAWSVLGGNTEAFFGQGTRLTVV.

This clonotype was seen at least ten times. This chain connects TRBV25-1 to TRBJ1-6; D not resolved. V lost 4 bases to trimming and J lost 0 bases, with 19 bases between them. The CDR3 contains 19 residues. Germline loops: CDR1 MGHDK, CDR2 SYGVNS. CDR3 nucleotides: TGTGCCAGCAGTGCTAACCCAAAGACCGGGAGCTCCTATAATTCACCCCTCCACTTT. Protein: CASSANPKTGSSYNSPLHF.

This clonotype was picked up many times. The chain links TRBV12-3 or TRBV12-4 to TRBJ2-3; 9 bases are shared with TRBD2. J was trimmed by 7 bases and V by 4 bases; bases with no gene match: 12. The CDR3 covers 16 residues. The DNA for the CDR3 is TGTGCCAGCAGTTCCATGTTGGCGGGGGGGGGTCATACGCAGTATTTT. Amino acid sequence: CASSSMLAGGGHTQYF.

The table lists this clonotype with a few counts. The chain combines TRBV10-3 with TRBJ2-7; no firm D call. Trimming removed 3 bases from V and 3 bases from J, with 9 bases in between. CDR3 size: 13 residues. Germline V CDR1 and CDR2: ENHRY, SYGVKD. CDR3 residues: CAISETESYEQYF. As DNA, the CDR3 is TGTGCCATCAGTGAAACCGAAAGCTACGAGCAGTACTTC.

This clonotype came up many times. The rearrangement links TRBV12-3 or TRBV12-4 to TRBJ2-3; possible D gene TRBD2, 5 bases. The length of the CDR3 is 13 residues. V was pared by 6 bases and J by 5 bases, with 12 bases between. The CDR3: CASRMGAEDTQYF. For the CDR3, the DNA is TGTGCCAGCAGGATGGGAGCGGAAGATACGCAGTATTTT.